This T cell receptor beta chain is from a study of blood T cell repertoires in COVID-19. Study in general: In each case, the material was cDNA or gDNA derived from T cells, B-cell-depleted T cells, or PBMCs.

From germline, CDR1 is SGHKS and CDR2 YYEKEE (reference sequence). The V end was cut by 1 base, the J end by 3 bases, with 5 bases between. The CDR3 is 13 residues long. In the source study's methods: Estimation of nucleated cell counts relied on the amplification of reference gene primers. Sequencing used immunoSEQ multiplex PCR; TCRdb keeps in-frame clones, though not all of them. The V and J calls and clone size were taken over from that table, and D and trimming were inferred from the DNA. Among 150,000 to 200,000 clones listed, about 80% were seen once. The rearrangement uses TRBV5-5 and TRBJ2-1; D is ambiguous. Specimen: peripheral blood. This receptor was identified in a woman aged 80 or older with acute or convalescent COVID-19. CDR3 bases: TGTGCCAGCAGCTTGTCACTCTACAATGAGCAGTTCTTC. This codes for CASSLSLYNEQFF.